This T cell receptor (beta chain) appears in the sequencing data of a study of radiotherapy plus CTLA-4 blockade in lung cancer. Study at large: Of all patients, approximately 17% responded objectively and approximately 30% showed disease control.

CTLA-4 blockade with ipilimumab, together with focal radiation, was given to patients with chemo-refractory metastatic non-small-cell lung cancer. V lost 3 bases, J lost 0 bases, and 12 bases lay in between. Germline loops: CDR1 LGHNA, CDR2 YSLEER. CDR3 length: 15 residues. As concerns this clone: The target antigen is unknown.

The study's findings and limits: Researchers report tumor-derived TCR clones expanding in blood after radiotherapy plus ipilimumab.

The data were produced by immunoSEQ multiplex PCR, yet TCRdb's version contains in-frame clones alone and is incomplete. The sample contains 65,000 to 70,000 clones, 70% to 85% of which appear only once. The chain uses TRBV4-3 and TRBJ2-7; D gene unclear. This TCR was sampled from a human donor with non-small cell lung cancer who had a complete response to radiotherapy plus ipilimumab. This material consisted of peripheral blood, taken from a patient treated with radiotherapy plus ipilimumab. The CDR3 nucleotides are TGCGCCAGCAGCCAGGCCCCGGAGAGCTCCTACGAGCAGTACTTC. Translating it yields CASSQAPESSYEQYF.